This paragraph reports one TCR beta chain. No antigen is known for it. Looked up from germline, CDR1 is GTSNPN and CDR2 is SVGIG (reference sequence). The CDR3 extends over 13 amino acids. V was clipped by 1 base and J by 7 bases, with 13 bases between them. Profiled with immunoSEQ multiplex PCR; TCRdb holds only in-frame clones, not every one. The sample includes 380,000 or so clones, 88% of them seen just once. The sample originates from a study of Ad26.COV2.S vaccination and SARS-CoV-2 variants. Study background: Intramuscular Ad26.COV2.S at 5x10^10 or 1x10^11 viral particles.

Study results and limitations: Placebo and vaccine recipients had non-spike TCR breadth that was similar. Vaccine recipients had higher spike-specific TCR breadth than placebo recipients.

Treatment: roughly 18 received Ad26.COV2.S at low or high dose, single or two shots; several received placebo; per-sample allocation not given. Sampling was performed 63 days after the first vaccine or placebo injection. V usage is TRBV30 and J usage is TRBJ1-1; D may be TRBD1 (5 bases). The sample consisted of peripheral blood, taken in a trial of Ad26.COV2.S vaccine versus placebo. This clonotype was obtained from a person between 18 and 65 years old who received the Ad26.COV2.S COVID-19 vaccine or a placebo. CDR3 in amino acids: CAWSGGTRGEAFF. The DNA for the CDR3 is TGTGCCTGGAGTGGGGGGACTAGGGGTGAAGCTTTCTTT.